A few counts support the clone carrying this T cell receptor (beta chain). Its antigen is as yet unknown. This specimen belongs to a study of beta chain features in type 1 diabetes. Regarding the study as a whole: In comparison with healthy donors, patients had naive, central memory and Treg TCRB repertoires that appeared more similar. Among patients with Type 1 diabetes, TCRB CDR3s were moderately but significantly shorter in every one of the four CD4+ subsets. PCR might preferentially amplify shorter templates, equally in patients and controls.

The sequenced template was cDNA made from the entire isolated RNA. Assay used: immunoSEQ multiplex PCR; TCRdb lists only in-frame clones, some missing. The profile shows roughly 160,000 clones, 6.5% to 9.5% of them singletons. CDR1 is GTSNPN, CDR2 SVGIG, per germline (reference sequence). The CDR3 has 13 residues. The V gene lost 3 bases and the J gene lost 5 bases, with 13 bases spanning the gap. Only one heparinised blood draw was taken per donor, and its volume averaged approximately 0.11 L. Naive, central memory, regulatory and stem cell-like memory cells within the CD4+ compartment were sorted using CD45RO/CCR7/CD25/CD127/CD95/CD27.

The receptor comes from a woman aged 40 to 50 with type 1 diabetes. Sample: central memory CD4+ T cells from blood. The V call is TRBV30, the J call TRBJ2-5; no clear D gene. In nucleotides, the CDR3 is TGTGCCTGGAGCGCGGTAGACGGCGAGACCCAGTACTTC. It specifies CAWSAVDGETQYF.